This T cell receptor beta chain was sequenced during a study of molecular identifiers for immune sequencing clone quantification. Findings of the study overall: Spiked Jurkat TCR RNA from one cell was reportedly detectable among over 800,000 naive cells.

TCRdb called the PCR reads again in MiXCR, with one record for every CDR3 protein. The sample gives just under 650,000 distinct CDR3 sequences, 15% to 20% of which show up once; 0.85% to 0.9% is in the top ten. This clonotype was seen repeatedly, ten times or more. Its antigen is not identified. A read error may account for a junction end that differs from germline. The sequenced material came from naive CD8+ T cells from blood, with Jurkat cell RNA spiked in. The subset is: FACS-sorted CD8+CD4-CCR7+CD45RA+ naive T cells. The receptor was isolated from a human donor in good health. Some libraries in this study had Jurkat cell RNA spiked in.

CDR3 loop: CASSHTGGYGELFF. DNA of the CDR3: TGTGCTAGCAGCCATACAGGGGGCTACGGGGAGCTGTTTTTT. The J gene is TRBJ2-2, the V gene TRBV7-7, with 9 bases fitting TRBD1. Germline loops: CDR1 SSHAT, CDR2 FNYEAQ (reference sequence). The CDR3 runs 14 residues. Drawing the rest from reference TRBV7-7 and TRBJ2-2, the complete variable domain is GAGVSQSPRYKVTKRGQDVTLRCDPISSHATLYWYQQALGQGPEFLTYFNYEAQPDKSGLPSDRFSAERPEGSISTLTIQRTEQRDSAMYRCASSHTGGYGELFFGEGSRLTVL.